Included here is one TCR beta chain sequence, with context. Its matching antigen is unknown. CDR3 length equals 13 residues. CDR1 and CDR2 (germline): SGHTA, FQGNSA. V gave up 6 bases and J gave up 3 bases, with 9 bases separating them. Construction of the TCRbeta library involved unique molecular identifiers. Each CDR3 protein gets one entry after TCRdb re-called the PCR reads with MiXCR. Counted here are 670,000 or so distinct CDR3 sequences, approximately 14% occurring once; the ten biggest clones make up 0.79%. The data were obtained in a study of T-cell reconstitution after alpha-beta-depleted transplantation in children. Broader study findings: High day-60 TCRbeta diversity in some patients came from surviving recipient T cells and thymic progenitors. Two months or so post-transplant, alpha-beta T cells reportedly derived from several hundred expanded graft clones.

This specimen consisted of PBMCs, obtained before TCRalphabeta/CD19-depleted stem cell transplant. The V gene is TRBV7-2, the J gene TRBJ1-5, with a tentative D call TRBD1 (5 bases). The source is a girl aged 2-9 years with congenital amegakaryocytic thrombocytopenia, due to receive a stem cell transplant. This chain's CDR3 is CASRGVINQPQHF. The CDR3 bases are TGTGCCAGCAGGGGGGTAATCAATCAGCCCCAGCATTTT.